The following is a T cell receptor (beta chain) sequence with its context. Its cognate antigen has yet to be identified. Qualities for individual bases were not recorded, and no much larger clone is one base off. The data were obtained in a study of long-term antiretroviral therapy in people with HIV (dated by TCRdb to between 2022 and 2023). Broadly, across the study: Collection of the earliest samples took place about a decade ahead of the 2015 WHO recommendation for immediate ART, at a time when ART was typically delayed until CD4 counts fell. A retrospective serial study tested whether changes in peripheral blood TRB repertoire composition and diversity were associated with ART initiation and durable HIV suppression. A total of over 150 cryopreserved PBMC samples came from approximately 30 adults with confirmed HIV infection and were collected serially over a mean of roughly six years (range 1-12). Of the roughly 30 participants with HIV, 10 to 11 were female. No cross-contamination during QIAcube processing turned up in test extractions that ran a monoclonal T-cell line alongside more than 30 polyclonal samples. Findings and caveats that apply to the study as a whole: Samples dated from the mid-2000s to the late 2010s, and the ART regimens used may be less effective than current ones. Compared with controls, HIV repertoires had narrower CDR3 length ranges, and the network structure pointed to an antigen-experienced repertoire that shifted only slightly toward naive after ART. ART initiation was associated with a significant increase in TRB diversity, but diversity stayed significantly below transplant donor controls even after long-term ART. Inferences about post-ART repertoire changes are limited because no data were available on ART adherence, viral resistance or therapy changes. Because pre-ART samples had limited cell numbers, profiling was done on unsorted PBMC rather than on sorted CD4+ and CD8+ T cells. Expanded TRB clones identified before ART initiation dominated the repertoire at all time points, although this dominance fluctuated and declined in many PLHIV after ART. Because PBMC availability was limited, only the TCR beta chain was sequenced, with no alpha chain pairing.

Participants were included only if at least one PBMC sample before ART initiation and at least two post-ART samples were available. Every participant with HIV received treatment in the United States of America. Before DNA extraction, cryopreserved samples of about 0.95-10 million PBMC were thawed and washed. At the time of the earliest PBMC sample, participants with HIV were aged between about 20 and 54 years. Each participant contributed PBMC samples from 1-4 timepoints before ART initiation and 2-8 timepoints after ART initiation, with a median of 7 samples. Serial HIV viral load, CD4+ T-cell count, ART history and demographic data were obtained for every participant. Genomic DNA was extracted from unsorted PBMC with a Qiagen kit on a QIAcube, with processing performed in batches of 12 samples. Measured from the cysteine to the phenylalanine, the CDR3 is 17 residues long. Just the 51-base CDR3 DNA is kept, in frame starting at base 1. Via the germline V gene, CDR1 is SNHLY and CDR2 FYNNEI.

The immunoSEQ hsTCRB v3.0 assay was used at survey level resolution to sequence the TRB variable region. TRB sequencing targeted a depth of about 40,000-50,000 T-cell genomes per sample. An Illumina MiSeq with a v3 150-cycle kit was used to sequence the pooled TRB libraries. The study's processing was this. Analysis of repertoires was carried out in R inside a reproducible Nextflow workflow spanning QC, data transformation and analysis. LymphoSeq2, an R package for exploring AIRR-Seq data, was used to implement custom analyses. Several samples yielding fewer than 5000 total TRB sequences were excluded, leaving 150 to 200 analyzed HIV repertoires. Among the approximately 180 retained HIV repertoires, about 60 were collected before ART initiation and 120 to 140 were collected after ART initiation. Repertoires were downsampled to 5000 TRB nucleotide sequences, and summary statistics were averaged over 100 downsampling iterations. Only TRB sequences with CDR3 regions of at least seven amino acids were retained for analysis. A Shannon entropy-derived clonality score and the Gini coefficient were used to measure diversity. Repertoire networks linked the top 5000 CDR3 amino acid sequences whenever two sequences differed by an edit distance of one. GLIPH2 predicted antigen specificity groups and MHC restriction for TRB CDR3 amino acid sequences. CDR3 amino acid sequences were matched against VDJdb and McPAS-TCR to flag known CMV, EBV, HIV or tissue antigen associations. Pre-ART, post-ART and control groups were compared with Wilcoxon signed-rank tests and Holm-Bonferroni correction. The table comes from immuneACCESS by way of TCRdb, which keeps in-frame sequences with V and J called. Part of the clones is missing from these tables; in studies checked, under half for an unresolved V gene and the rest for unknown reasons. V, J and clone size were drawn from that table, and D and trimming were deduced from the DNA. The sample table shows approximately 27,000 clones, and 91% are seen once. The ten largest clones represent approximately 3.9% of the sample.

This receptor was obtained from a man younger than 35 with HIV. The rearranged segments are TRBV2 and TRBJ1-2; 7 nucleotides in the junction match TRBD1. Sequenced here: unsorted PBMCs, sampled 3.1 years after starting antiretroviral therapy. The CDR3 in this case is CAITQLRIPGQHYGYTF. The nucleotide sequence reads as follows: TGTGCTATAACCCAACTACGAATACCGGGACAGCACTATGGCTACACCTTC. The full variable domain, with segments outside the CDR3 supplied by the reference TRBV2 and TRBJ1-2 proteins, appears as EPEVTQTPSHQVTQMGQEVILRCVPISNHLYFYWYRQILGQKVEFLVSFYNNEISEKSEIFDDQFSVERPDGSNFTLKIRSTKLEDSAMYFCAITQLRIPGQHYGYTFGSGTRLTVV.